These 20 T cell receptor beta chains were sequenced from one sample in a study of T cells after posttransplantation cyclophosphamide. Only in-frame clones appear in the TCRdb table, and some are missing; sequencing was by immunoSEQ multiplex PCR. The data hold about 15,000 clones, with more than 70% observed a single time. Sampled 1 year posttransplant, controls received myeloablative marrow transplants, methotrexate and a calcineurin inhibitor. The sequenced sample was PBMCs, obtained approximately 370 days after allogeneic stem cell transplant with calcineurin inhibitor and methotrexate. These receptors were obtained from a male patient younger than 30 who received an allogeneic stem cell transplant from a related donor, was CMV-positive, and had no GVHD. The T cells may partly be graft donor cells.

The chain uses TRBV6-4 and TRBJ1-2, with 11 bases identical to TRBD1. This CDR3 is 16 amino acids long. Trimming took 2 bases from V and 8 from J; bases not matched to a gene: 10. Germline assignment: CDR1 MRHNA and CDR2 SNTAGT. The CDR3 protein is CASSDRPGQGADGYTF. DNA of the CDR3: TGTGCCAGCAGTGACCGCCCAGGACAGGGGGCGGACGGCTACACCTTC.

V is TRBV7-2 and J is TRBJ1-1, with 8 bases fitting TRBD1. There are 15 residues in the CDR3. V dropped 5 bases and J dropped 4; count of bases not matched to a gene: 9. Germline lookup yields CDR1 SGHTA and CDR2 FQGNSA. CDR3 region: CASSVTGGGATEAFF. As DNA, the CDR3 is TGTGCCAGCAGCGTTACAGGGGGGGGTGCCACTGAAGCTTTCTTT.

The chain is built from TRBV5-1 and TRBJ2-3; 8 nucleotides line up with TRBD2. Germline lookup yields CDR1 SGHRS and CDR2 YFSETQ. V lost 2 bases and J lost 4; bases outside the gene matches: 9. The CDR3 covers 16 residues. CDR3 loop: CASSLSSGGVADTQYF. The CDR3 nucleotides are TGCGCCAGCAGCTTAAGTTCGGGGGGGGTCGCAGATACGCAGTATTTT.

The V gene is TRBV7-2, the J gene TRBJ2-1, with D unresolved. CDR3 length: 13 amino acids. The germline V gene has CDR1 SGHTA and CDR2 FQGNSA. Trimming stripped 1 base from V and 6 bases from J, with 7 bases between. This CDR3 reads CASSLDYPNEQFF. DNA for the CDR3: TGTGCCAGCAGCTTAGACTACCCCAATGAGCAGTTCTTC.

This clone appeared a few times. The genes are TRBV2 and TRBJ2-7; D is ambiguous. This CDR3 is built from 11 residues. Germline assignment: CDR1 SNHLY and CDR2 FYNNEI. V lost 6 bases and J 7 bases, leaving 10 bases between the germline ends. The CDR3 region has the DNA TGTGCCAGCAGAGTCGAGACTGAGCAGTACTTC. Translating it yields CASRVETEQYF.

This clone has just a few counts. The J gene is TRBJ2-2, the V gene TRBV7-3, with D perhaps TRBD1 (6 bases). The germline V gene has CDR1 SGHTA and CDR2 FQGTGA. Between the trimmed V and J ends, which lost 2 bases and 4 bases, there was a span of 8 bases. The CDR3 totals 14 residues. CDR3 region: CASSLQGSTGELFF. The CDR3 DNA reads TGTGCCAGCAGCTTACAGGGGAGCACCGGGGAGCTGTTTTTT.

The CDR3 loop reads CASSHNRGGGNTIYF. CDR3 sequence (DNA): TGTGCCAGCAGCCACAACAGGGGCGGGGGAAACACCATATATTTT. The V gene is TRBV7-2, the J gene TRBJ1-3; 7 bases match TRBD1. Germline V lookup: CDR1 SGHTA, CDR2 FQGNSA. The CDR3 extends over 15 amino acids. V lost 5 bases to trimming and J lost 4 bases; unmatched junction nucleotides: 8.

The CDR3 region is CAWSVVGAPRQPQHF. As DNA, the CDR3 is TGTGCCTGGAGTGTTGTAGGAGCCCCTCGCCAGCCCCAGCATTTT. The chain has TRBV30 and TRBJ1-5, with D unclear. Germline V gene data show CDR1 as GTSNPN and CDR2 as SVGIG (reference sequence). V was cut by 0 bases and J by 7 bases, with 16 bases left in between. The length of the CDR3 is 15 residues.

The CDR3 sequence: CASTSGLAAQETQYF. CDR3 nucleotide sequence: TGTGCCAGCACCTCGGGACTAGCGGCTCAAGAGACCCAGTACTTC. The V gene is TRBV7-2, the J gene TRBJ2-5; 11 bases agree with TRBD2. Germline lookup yields CDR1 SGHTA and CDR2 FQGNSA. The CDR3 runs to 15 residues. J was trimmed by 2 bases and V by 7 bases; bases with no gene match: 6.

As concerns this clone: Its ends do not fully match the called genes, so a read error is possible. The V and J genes are TRBV6-1 and TRBJ2-1; 10 bases agree with TRBD2. In germline, CDR1 is MNHNS, CDR2 SASEGT. The CDR3 totals 17 residues. The CDR3 nucleotides are TGTGCCAGCAGTGAAGGGCTGACTAGCGGGCTCTACAGTGAGCAGTTCTTC. Translating gives CASSEGLTSGLYSEQFF.

V is TRBV11-2 and J is TRBJ2-7; no definite D call. Trimming took off 1 base at V and 6 bases at J, with 4 bases between the two ends. From germline, CDR1 is SGHAT and CDR2 FQNNGV. The CDR3 is 11 residues long. CDR3 DNA: TGTGCCAGCAGCTTAGTCCTCGAGCAGTACTTC. Translated, it gives CASSLVLEQYF.

This clone was picked up a small number of times. CDR3 sequence: CAWSLAGYGYTF. Written as DNA, the CDR3 is TGTGCCTGGAGTTTGGCAGGGTATGGCTACACCTTC. V is TRBV30 and J is TRBJ1-2, with D possibly being TRBD1 (5 bases). The V end was cut by 2 bases, the J end by 5 bases, with 9 bases between. This CDR3 comprises 12 residues. Germline V lookup: CDR1 GTSNPN, CDR2 SVGIG (reference sequence).

V usage is TRBV27 and J usage is TRBJ2-7; a weak D match, TRBD1 (6 bases). Germline CDR1 and CDR2: MNHEY and SMNVEV (reference sequence). Deletions cut 0 bases from V and 0 bases from J, with 12 bases between. The CDR3 spans 16 residues. The DNA for the CDR3 is TGTGCCAGCAGTTTATCTGGACAGCCAAGCTCCTACGAGCAGTACTTC. This translates into CASSLSGQPSSYEQYF.

This rearrangement joins TRBV28 to TRBJ2-7; tentatively, D is TRBD2 (6 bases). Between the trimmed V and J ends, which lost 6 bases and 6 bases, there was a span of 18 bases. The CDR3 spans 14 residues. Germline lookup yields CDR1 MDHEN and CDR2 SYDVKM. The DNA of the CDR3 is TGTGCCAGCAGGACCCCTGCGCGGCGGGGCGAGCAGTACTTC. Translated: CASRTPARRGEQYF.

In its sample, this clone was seen once. This rearrangement joins TRBV7-2 to TRBJ1-2, with no clear D. The V gene lost 6 bases and the J gene lost 3 bases, with 17 bases spanning the gap. CDR1 is SGHTA, CDR2 FQGNSA, per germline. The CDR3 has 15 amino acids. CDR3: CASRLDTARYYGYTF. The DNA for the CDR3 is TGTGCCAGCAGACTAGACACGGCGAGGTACTATGGCTACACCTTC.

The J gene is TRBJ2-7, the V gene TRBV5-8, with a weak D call TRBD1 (6 bases). The CDR3 totals 12 residues. The V gene lost 4 bases and the J gene lost 6 bases, with 11 bases spanning the gap. Germline CDR1 is SGHTS and CDR2 is YDEGEE. The CDR3 coding sequence is TGTGCCAGCAGCCCGGACAGTCCCGAGCAGTACTTC. Residues: CASSPDSPEQYF.

Only one count was recorded for this clone. One end of the junction does not line up with germline, which may come from a read error. The CDR3 nucleotides read TGTGCCAGCTCACCGGCCAGACAGGGCTCCTACAGTGAGCAGTTCTTC. It specifies CASSPARQGSYSEQFF. The rearrangement joins TRBV18 to TRBJ2-1, with 7 bases aligning to TRBD1. Germline lookup yields CDR1 KGHSH and CDR2 LQKENI. This CDR3 is 16 amino acids long.

In DNA, the CDR3 is TGTGCCAGTAGCATGGGACTAGCGGATTCCTACGAGCAGTACTTC. Its protein is CASSMGLADSYEQYF. The V gene is TRBV19, the J gene TRBJ2-5, with 11 bases identical to TRBD2. The J call is uncertain, as TRBJ2-7 better fits the DNA end. This CDR3 has 15 amino acids. CDR1 is LNHDA and CDR2 is SQIVND in the germline V gene (reference sequence).

The V and J genes are TRBV5-4 and TRBJ2-3; 9 bases are shared with TRBD2. CDR1 and CDR2 (germline): SGHNT, YYREEE (reference sequence). The CDR3 length is 16 residues. Trimming at V came to 4 bases and at J to 1 base, leaving 7 bases not matched to a gene. The CDR3 sequence: CASSQRAGGGTDTQYF. The CDR3 DNA reads as TGTGCCAGCAGCCAAAGAGCGGGAGGCGGCACAGATACGCAGTATTTT.

The rearrangement links TRBV30 to TRBJ2-7, with 9 nucleotides matching TRBD2. This CDR3 is built from 15 residues. Per the germline V gene, CDR1 is GTSNPN and CDR2 is SVGIG (reference sequence). After removal of 1 base from V and 5 bases from J, the junction contained 9 bases not matched to a gene. This CDR3 reads CAWSEGSGRLDEQYF. The CDR3, as DNA: TGTGCCTGGAGTGAAGGTAGCGGGAGATTGGACGAGCAGTACTTC.